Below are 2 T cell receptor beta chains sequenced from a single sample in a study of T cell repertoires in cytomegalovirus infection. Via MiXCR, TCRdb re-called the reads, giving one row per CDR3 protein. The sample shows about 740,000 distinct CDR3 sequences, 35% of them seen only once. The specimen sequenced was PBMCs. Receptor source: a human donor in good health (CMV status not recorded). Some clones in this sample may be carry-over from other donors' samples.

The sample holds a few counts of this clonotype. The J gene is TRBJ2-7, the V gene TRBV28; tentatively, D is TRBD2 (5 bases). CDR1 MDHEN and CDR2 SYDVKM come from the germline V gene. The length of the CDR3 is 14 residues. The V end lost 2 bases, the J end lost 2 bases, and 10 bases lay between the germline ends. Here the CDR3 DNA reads TGTGCCAGCAGTTTAATCGGGGATGCCTACGAGCAGTACTTC. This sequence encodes CASSLIGDAYEQYF.

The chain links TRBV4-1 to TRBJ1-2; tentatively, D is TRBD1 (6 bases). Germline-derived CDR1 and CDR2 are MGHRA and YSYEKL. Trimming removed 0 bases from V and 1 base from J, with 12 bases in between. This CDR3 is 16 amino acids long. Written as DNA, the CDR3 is TGCGCCAGCAGCCAAGATCCTTTCAGGGGTAACTATGGCTACACCTTC. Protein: CASSQDPFRGNYGYTF.